This T cell receptor beta chain emerged from a study of blood T cell repertoires in COVID-19. About the study: The study drew acute and convalescent COVID-19 samples from the United States, Italy and Spain. From T cells, B-cell-depleted T cells, or PBMCs came the material, which was cDNA or gDNA.

Original processing methods: By means of reference gene primer amplification, nucleated cell counts were estimated. Data came from immunoSEQ multiplex PCR; TCRdb stores just in-frame clones and leaves some out. V, J and clone size are those of that table, while D and trimming were read from the DNA. Among approximately 55,000 clones listed, around 80% were seen once. Seattle patients were enrolled during active infection and followed longitudinally. The V gene's germline CDR1 is WSHSY and CDR2 SAAADI. The CDR3 sequence is 14 residues long. The trim removed 7 bases at V and 4 bases at J, leaving 4 bases unmatched.

Material for sequencing was peripheral blood. The TCR was taken from a man aged 25 to 45 with COVID-19, enrolled during active disease. This sequence joins TRBV10-2 and TRBJ2-2; 9 bases are a match to TRBD2. The CDR3 reads CASNSGSATGELFF. CDR3 DNA sequence: TGCGCCAGCAATAGCGGGAGCGCCACCGGGGAGCTGTTTTTT.